This record looks at one T cell receptor (beta chain) sequence and its context. As yet, its antigen is unknown. This CDR3 contains 15 residues. In germline, CDR1 is SGHAT, CDR2 FQDESV (reference sequence). The data derive from a study of T cells expressing NK-cell markers. Study-level results: In a handful of donors, dominant clonotypes made up about 25-60.1% of CD3+CD56-NKG2C+ cells.

Production of TCR beta cDNA relied on 5'RACE template switching with UMIs. TCRdb reanalyzed the 5' RACE reads, giving one entry per CDR3 protein sequence and no DNA. The record lists about 550,000 distinct CDR3 sequences, of which the ten most abundant hold around 4%. The sequenced sample was blood T cells: a sorted CD56 or NKG2C T cell subset, CD4+ or CD8+ T cells, or bulk PBMC T cells (not recorded which). V gene TRBV11-1 combines with J gene TRBJ2-1. The receptor was derived from a young man in good health. The CDR3 loop is CASSDGQILYNEQFF.